Reported below is one T cell receptor (beta chain). As yet, its antigen is unknown. This sample was taken from a study of T cell responses to AZD1222 COVID-19 vaccine. Produced via immunoSEQ multiplex PCR; TCRdb's table is partial and in-frame only. The repertoire consists of about 67,000 clones, with around 84% occurring once and the leading ten covering 21%. Study observations and caveats: There were vaccine-associated CD4 TCRs across spike, dominant at 160-218 and 743-854. Repertoires were obtained only post-peak T cell response. White British ancestry dominated among donors, who included more females, and clonal diversity was possibly underestimated. Spike-specific TCR repertoires showed rising breadth and depth after two AZD1222 doses.

Source: peripheral blood, taken on day 0 of AZD1222 vaccination. The clonotype comes from an adult in good health.

CDR3: CASSETSGSYEQYF. Here the CDR3 DNA reads TGTGCCAGCAGCGAGACTAGCGGGAGTTACGAGCAGTACTTC. The chain carries TRBV9 and TRBJ2-7, with 12 bases identical to TRBD2. The germline gives CDR1 SGDLS, CDR2 YYNGEE. The CDR3 has 14 amino acids. The V segment lost 3 bases and the J segment 4 bases; nucleotides outside the gene matches: 2.